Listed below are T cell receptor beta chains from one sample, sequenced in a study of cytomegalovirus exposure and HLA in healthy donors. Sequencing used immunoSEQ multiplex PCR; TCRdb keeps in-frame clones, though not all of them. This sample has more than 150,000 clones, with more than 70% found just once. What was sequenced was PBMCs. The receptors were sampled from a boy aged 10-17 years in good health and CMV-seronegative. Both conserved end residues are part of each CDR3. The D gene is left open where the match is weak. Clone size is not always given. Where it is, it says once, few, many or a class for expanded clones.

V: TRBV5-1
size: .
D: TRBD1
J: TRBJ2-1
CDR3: CASSSDRISYEQFF
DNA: TGCGCCAGCAGCTCGGACAGGATTTCCTATGAGCAGTTCTTC

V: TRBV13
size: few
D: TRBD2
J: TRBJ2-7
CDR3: CASSLTGTNSYEQYF
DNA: TGTGCCAGCAGCTTAACGGGGACTAACTCCTACGAGCAGTACTTC

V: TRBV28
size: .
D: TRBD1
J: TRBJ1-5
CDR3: CASSLSRQGAHQPQHF
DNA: TGTGCCAGCAGTTTATCGAGACAGGGGGCTCATCAGCCCCAGCATTTT

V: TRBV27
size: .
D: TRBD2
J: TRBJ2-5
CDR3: CASSITSGGGIETQYF
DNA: TGTGCCAGCAGTATAACTAGCGGGGGGGGAATCGAGACCCAGTACTTC

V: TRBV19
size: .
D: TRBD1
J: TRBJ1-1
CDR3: CASRDRAEVHTEAFF
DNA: TGTGCCAGTAGGGACAGGGCTGAGGTTCACACTGAAGCTTTCTTT

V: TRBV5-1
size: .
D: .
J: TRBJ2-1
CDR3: CASSSEHRLEPYNEQFF
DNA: TGCGCCAGCAGCTCGGAACACCGACTAGAGCCCTACAATGAGCAGTTCTTC

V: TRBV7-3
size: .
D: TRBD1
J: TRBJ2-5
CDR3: CASSPGQGSQETQYF
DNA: TGTGCCAGCAGTCCCGGACAGGGTAGTCAGGAGACCCAGTACTTC

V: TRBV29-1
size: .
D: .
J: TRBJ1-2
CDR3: CSANLEGFGYTF
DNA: TGCAGCGCGAACTTGGAGGGCTTTGGCTACACCTTC

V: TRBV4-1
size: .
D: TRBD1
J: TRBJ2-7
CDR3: CASSRGQGSSYEQYF
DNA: TGCGCCAGCAGCCGAGGACAGGGCAGCTCCTACGAGCAGTACTTC

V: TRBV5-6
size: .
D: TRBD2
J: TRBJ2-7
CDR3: CASSLLGPSGLIAGAQYF
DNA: TGTGCCAGCAGCTTGCTGGGACCTTCCGGCCTGATAGCGGGGGCGCAGTACTTC

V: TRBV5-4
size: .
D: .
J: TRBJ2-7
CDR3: CASRRGSAEQYF
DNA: TGTGCCAGCAGACGGGGGTCTGCCGAGCAGTACTTC

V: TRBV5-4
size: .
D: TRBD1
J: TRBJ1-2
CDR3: CASSWGGTGGNYGYTF
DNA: TGTGCCAGCAGCTGGGGGGGGACAGGGGGTAACTATGGCTACACCTTC

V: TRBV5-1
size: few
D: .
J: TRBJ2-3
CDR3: CASSSDKTYTDTQYF
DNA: TGCGCCAGCAGTTCTGACAAGACGTACACAGATACGCAGTATTTT

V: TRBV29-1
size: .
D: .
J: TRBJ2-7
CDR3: CSVGWDNPLYEQYF
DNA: TGCAGCGTTGGGTGGGACAATCCCCTCTACGAGCAGTACTTC

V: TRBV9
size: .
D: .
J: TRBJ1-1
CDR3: CASSVVSGSPTNTEAFF
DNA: TGTGCCAGCAGCGTAGTGTCCGGGTCGCCAACGAACACTGAAGCTTTCTTT

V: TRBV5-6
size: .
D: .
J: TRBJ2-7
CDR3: CASSDDSYEQYF
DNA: TGTGCCAGCAGCGACGACAGTTACGAGCAGTACTTC

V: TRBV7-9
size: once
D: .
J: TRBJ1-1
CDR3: CASSHPTGRDTEAFF
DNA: TGTGCCAGCAGCCATCCTACAGGGAGAGACACTGAAGCTTTCTTT

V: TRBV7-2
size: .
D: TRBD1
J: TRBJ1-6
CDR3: CASSPRGTASNSPLHF
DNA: TGTGCCAGCAGCCCCAGAGGGACAGCGAGTAATTCACCCCTCCACTTT

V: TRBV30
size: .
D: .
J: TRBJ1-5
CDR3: CAWSMGGDQPQHF
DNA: TGTGCCTGGAGTATGGGGGGGGATCAGCCCCAGCATTTT

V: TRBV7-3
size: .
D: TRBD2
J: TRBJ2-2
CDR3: CASSPRGGTSGGDTGELFF
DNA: TGTGCCAGCAGCCCCCGGGGGGGGACTAGCGGGGGCGACACCGGGGAGCTGTTTTTT

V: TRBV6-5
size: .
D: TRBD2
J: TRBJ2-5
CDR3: CASSSGGTFQETQYF
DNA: TGTGCCAGCAGTAGCGGGGGCACCTTCCAAGAGACCCAGTACTTC

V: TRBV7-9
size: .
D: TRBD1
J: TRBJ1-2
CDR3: CASSYGQGVNYGYTF
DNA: TGTGCCAGCAGTTACGGACAGGGGGTCAACTATGGCTACACCTTC

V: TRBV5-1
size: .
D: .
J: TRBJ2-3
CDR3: CASSPDVRRDTQYF
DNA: TGCGCCAGCAGCCCCGATGTAAGGCGGGATACGCAGTATTTT

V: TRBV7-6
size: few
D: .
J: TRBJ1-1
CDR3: CASDPSWGGNTEAFF
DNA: TGTGCCAGCGATCCATCATGGGGAGGGAACACTGAAGCTTTCTTT

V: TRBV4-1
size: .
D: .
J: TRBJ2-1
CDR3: CASSQANPELVGEQFF
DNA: TGCGCCAGCAGCCAAGCTAATCCTGAGCTAGTCGGTGAGCAGTTCTTC

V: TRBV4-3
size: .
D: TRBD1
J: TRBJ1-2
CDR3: CASAPGQGYGYTF
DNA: TGCGCCAGCGCCCCGGGACAGGGCTATGGCTACACCTTC

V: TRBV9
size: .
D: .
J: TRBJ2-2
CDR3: CASSVGGLGTGELFF
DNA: TGTGCCAGCAGCGTAGGCGGGTTGGGCACCGGGGAGCTGTTTTTT

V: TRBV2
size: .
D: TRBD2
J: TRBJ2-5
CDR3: CASSDGTSMTETQYF
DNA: TGTGCCAGCAGTGATGGGACTAGTATGACCGAGACCCAGTACTTC

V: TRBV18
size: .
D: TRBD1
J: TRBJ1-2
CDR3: CASSPNRGSYGYTF
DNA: TGTGCCAGCTCACCAAACAGGGGGAGCTATGGCTACACCTTC

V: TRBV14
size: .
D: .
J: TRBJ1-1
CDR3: CASKQLGGKNTEAFF
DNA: TGTGCCAGCAAGCAATTGGGAGGTAAGAACACTGAAGCTTTCTTT

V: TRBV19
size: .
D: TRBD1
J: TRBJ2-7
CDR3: CASSRGTGSYEQYF
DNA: TGTGCCAGTAGTAGAGGGACAGGGAGCTACGAGCAGTACTTC

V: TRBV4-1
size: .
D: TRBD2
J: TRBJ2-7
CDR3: CASSRLAGPYEQYF
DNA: TGCGCCAGCAGCCGACTAGCGGGCCCCTACGAGCAGTACTTC

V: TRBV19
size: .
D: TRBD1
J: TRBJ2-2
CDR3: CASTLRGPGELFF
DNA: TGTGCCAGTACCCTAAGGGGGCCCGGGGAGCTGTTTTTT

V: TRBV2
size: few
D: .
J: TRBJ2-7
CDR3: CASRARVGGEQYF
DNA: TGTGCCAGCAGGGCGAGGGTCGGGGGCGAGCAGTACTTC

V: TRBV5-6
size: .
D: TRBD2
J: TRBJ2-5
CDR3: CASTNWGLVGKTQYF
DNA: TGTGCCAGCACGAATTGGGGACTAGTGGGAAAGACCCAGTACTTC

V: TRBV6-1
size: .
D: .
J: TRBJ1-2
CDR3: CASSEGRGIFVYGYTF
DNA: TGTGCCAGCAGTGAAGGTCGAGGGATCTTCGTCTATGGCTACACCTTC

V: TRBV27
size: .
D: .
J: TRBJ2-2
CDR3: CASRTRLHGTGISDTNTGELFF
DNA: TGTGCCAGCAGGACCAGACTTCACGGAACAGGAATTTCAGATACGAACACCGGGGAGCTGTTTTTT

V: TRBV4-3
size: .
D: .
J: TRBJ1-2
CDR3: CASSRQAEVYGYTF
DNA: TGCGCCAGCAGCCGACAGGCCGAAGTCTATGGCTACACCTTC

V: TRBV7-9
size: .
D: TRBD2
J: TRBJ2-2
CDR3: CASLRDGGRGGGELFF
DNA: TGTGCCAGCCTGCGGGACGGCGGGAGGGGCGGCGGGGAGCTGTTTTTT

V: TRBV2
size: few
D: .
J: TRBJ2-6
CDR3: CASSTSSGANVLTF
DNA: TGTGCCAGCAGTACTAGCTCTGGGGCCAACGTCCTGACTTTC

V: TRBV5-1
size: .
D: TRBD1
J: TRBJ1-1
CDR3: CASRTGTGVQNTEAFF
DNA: TGCGCCAGTCGAACCGGGACAGGGGTACAGAACACTGAAGCTTTCTTT

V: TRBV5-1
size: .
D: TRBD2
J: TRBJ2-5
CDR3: CASSRIGRGNQETQYF
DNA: TGCGCCAGCAGCCGTATAGGGCGGGGGAACCAAGAGACCCAGTACTTC